The T cell receptor beta chain under discussion was sequenced for a study of cytomegalovirus exposure and HLA in healthy donors. Regarding this clone: The antigen remains unidentified.

In germline, CDR1 is SGHRS, CDR2 YFSETQ. V was pared by 0 bases and J by 6 bases, with 6 bases of the junction left unmatched. The CDR3 runs 15 residues. The PCR ran on 60 Vbeta and 13 Jbeta primers. The table came from immunoSEQ multiplex PCR; TCRdb's copy has only in-frame clones and leaves some out. Here the sample spans around 170,000 clones, about four fifths being singletons. Study observations and caveats: A previous analysis found most TCR beta V segments productive roughly 87% or roughly 30% of the time. A few CMV-associated chains were confirmed in vitro to be specific for CMV antigens.

This sequence originates from a woman aged 25 to 39 in good health and CMV-seronegative. This chain links TRBV5-1 with TRBJ1-2, with TRBD1 identical over 9 bases. Sequenced material: PBMCs. In DNA, the CDR3 is TGCGCCAGCAGCTTGGACACAGGGGGCGCAGATGGCTACACCTTC. Its protein product is CASSLDTGGADGYTF.